The entry below gives a single T cell receptor (beta chain) sequence along with its context. The entry originates in a study of CD8 T cells in Susac syndrome. Peripheral blood CD8+ and CD4+ T cells were profiled by TCR beta sequencing. The multiple sclerosis controls consisted of treatment-naive patients with relapsing-remitting disease, either stable or active. Germline CDR1 is LGHDT and CDR2 is YNNKEL (reference sequence). V was cut by 5 bases and J by 1 base, with 12 bases left in between. There are 15 residues in the CDR3. The RNA input was roughly 0.45 to 1 ug, and it was reverse transcribed with random hexamers. TCRdb called the immunoSEQ multiplex PCR reads again in MiXCR, with one record for every CDR3 protein. The sample lists approximately 200,000 distinct CDR3 sequences, more than 85% occurring once.

This TCR was recovered from a human donor with multiple sclerosis. The chain combines TRBV3-1 with TRBJ2-1; D unclear. Sequencing was carried out using CD4+ T cells from PBMCs. The CDR3 reads CASSSLADSYNEQFF. As DNA, the CDR3 is TGTGCCAGCAGCTCCCTGGCCGATTCCTACAATGAGCAGTTCTTC.